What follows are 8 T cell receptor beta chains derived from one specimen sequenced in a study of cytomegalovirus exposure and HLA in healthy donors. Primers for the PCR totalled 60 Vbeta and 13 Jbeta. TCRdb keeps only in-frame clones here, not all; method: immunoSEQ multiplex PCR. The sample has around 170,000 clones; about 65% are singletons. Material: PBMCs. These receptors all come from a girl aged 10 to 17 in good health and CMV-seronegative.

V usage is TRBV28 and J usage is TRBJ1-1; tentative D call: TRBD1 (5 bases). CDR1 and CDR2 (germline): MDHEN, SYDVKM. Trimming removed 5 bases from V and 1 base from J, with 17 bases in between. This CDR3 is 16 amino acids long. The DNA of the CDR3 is TGTGCCAGCAGTCCAGGACTGACTAGGGGGAACACTGAAGCTTTCTTT. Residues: CASSPGLTRGNTEAFF.

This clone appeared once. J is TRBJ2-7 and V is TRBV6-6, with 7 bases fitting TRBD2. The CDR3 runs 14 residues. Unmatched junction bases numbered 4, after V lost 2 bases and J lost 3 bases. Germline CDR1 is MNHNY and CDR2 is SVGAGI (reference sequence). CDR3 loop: CASSYGEGLYEQYF. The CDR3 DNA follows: TGTGCCAGCAGTTACGGGGAGGGTCTCTACGAGCAGTACTTC.

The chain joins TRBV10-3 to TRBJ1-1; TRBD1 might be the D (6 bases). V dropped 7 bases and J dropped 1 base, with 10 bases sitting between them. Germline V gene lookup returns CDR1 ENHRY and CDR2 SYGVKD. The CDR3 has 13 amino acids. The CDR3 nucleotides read TGTGCCATCACCCTGGACAGGAACACTGAAGCTTTCTTT. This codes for CAITLDRNTEAFF.

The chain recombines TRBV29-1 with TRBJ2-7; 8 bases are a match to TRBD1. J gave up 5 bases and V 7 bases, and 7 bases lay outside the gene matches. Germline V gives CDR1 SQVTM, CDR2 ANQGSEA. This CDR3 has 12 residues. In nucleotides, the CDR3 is TGCAGCGCCCGGACAGGGAGGCACGAGCAGTACTTC. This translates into CSARTGRHEQYF.

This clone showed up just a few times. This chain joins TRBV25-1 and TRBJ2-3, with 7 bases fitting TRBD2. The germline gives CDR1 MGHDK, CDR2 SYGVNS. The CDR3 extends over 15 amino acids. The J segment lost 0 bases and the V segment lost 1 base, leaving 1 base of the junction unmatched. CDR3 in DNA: TGTGCCAGCAGTGAATCGGGGGGTAGCACAGATACGCAGTATTTT. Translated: CASSESGGSTDTQYF.

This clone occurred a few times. The CDR3 reads CASSARLAVGNEQFF. CDR3 coding DNA: TGTGCCAGCAGTGCCCGGCTAGCAGTGGGAAATGAGCAGTTCTTC. The gene calls are TRBV2 and TRBJ2-1; maybe TRBD2 (5 bases). From germline, CDR1 is SNHLY and CDR2 FYNNEI. Deletions cut 4 bases from V and 7 bases from J, with 17 bases between. CDR3 size: 15 residues. The full variable domain, with the rest looked up from reference TRBV2 and TRBJ2-1, is EPEVTQTPSHQVTQMGQEVILRCVPISNHLYFYWYRQILGQKVEFLVSFYNNEISEKSEIFDDQFSVERPDGSNFTLKIRSTKLEDSAMYFCASSARLAVGNEQFFGPGTRLTVL.

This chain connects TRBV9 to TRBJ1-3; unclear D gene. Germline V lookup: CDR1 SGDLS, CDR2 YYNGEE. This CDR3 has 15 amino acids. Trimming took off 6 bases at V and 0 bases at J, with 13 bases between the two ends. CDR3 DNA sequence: TGTGCCAGCAACGCCCAGCGAGACTCTGGAAACACCATATATTTT. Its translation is CASNAQRDSGNTIYF.

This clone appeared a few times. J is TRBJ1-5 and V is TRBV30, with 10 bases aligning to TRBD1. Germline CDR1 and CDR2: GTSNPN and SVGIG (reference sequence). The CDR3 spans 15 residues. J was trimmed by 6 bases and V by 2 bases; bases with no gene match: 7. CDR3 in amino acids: CAWSLGTGAGQPQHF. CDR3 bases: TGTGCCTGGAGTCTTGGGACAGGGGCGGGTCAGCCCCAGCATTTT. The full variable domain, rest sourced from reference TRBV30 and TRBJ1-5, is SQTIHQWPATLVQPVGSPLSLECTVEGTSNPNLYWYRQAAGRGLQLLFYSVGIGQISSEVPQNLSASRPQDRQFILSSKKLLLSDSGFYLCAWSLGTGAGQPQHFGDGTRLSIL.